Listed below are T cell receptor beta chains from one sample, sequenced in a study of shared T cell receptors in the human thymus. The assay was immunoSEQ multiplex PCR, and TCRdb's table has in-frame clones only and misses some. The table includes 500,000 to 750,000 clones, approximately 88% detected once. These data were also filed under a second study, of human thymus T cells.

Sequencing input: thymocytes. These receptors came from a boy younger than two with a congenital heart defect. Each CDR3 is given with its conserved first and last residue. The order of the fields is D gene, J gene, clone size, V gene, CDR3 protein, CDR3 DNA. The D gene is left open where the match is weak. Clone size is shown for a subset of rows, as once, few, many or a class of expanded clone.

>TRBD2|TRBJ2-1|.|TRBV29-1
CSVAPGLASYNEQFF
TGCAGCGTTGCGCCGGGACTAGCGTCCTACAATGAGCAGTTCTTC
>.|TRBJ1-2|.|TRBV5-1
CASSLAADSRRVDYGYTF
TGCGCCAGCAGCTTGGCCGCCGATTCTAGGAGGGTCGACTATGGCTACACCTTT
>TRBD1|TRBJ2-3|.|TRBV29-1
CSVLNGQGTDTQYF
TGCAGCGTACTGAACGGACAGGGGACAGATACGCAGTATTTT
>TRBD1|TRBJ2-7|.|TRBV10-3
CAISESRTGVLSYEQYF
TGTGCCATCAGTGAGTCAAGGACAGGAGTTCTTTCCTACGAGCAGTACTTC
>.|TRBJ1-5|.|TRBV7-9
CASSSWGGRCRSQPQHF
TGTGCCAGCAGTTCATGGGGAGGGAGGTGCAGAAGTCAGCCCCAGCATTTT
>.|TRBJ1-2|.|TRBV7-9
CASSLVTDSGYTF
TGTGCCAGCAGCTTAGTTACGGACAGTGGCTACACCTTC
>TRBD2|TRBJ2-7|.|TRBV14
CASSQVEREGRAYEQYF
TGTGCCAGCAGCCAAGTGGAGCGGGAGGGCCGGGCCTACGAGCAGTACTTC
>TRBD2|TRBJ2-2|once|TRBV2
CASSGTSGRIVYTGELFF
TGTGCCAGCAGTGGGACTAGCGGGAGAATAGTGTACACCGGGGAGCTGTTTTTT
>TRBD1|TRBJ1-1|.|TRBV28
CASKLLQGAETEAFF
TGTGCCAGCAAGCTTCTACAGGGGGCGGAGACTGAAGCTTTCTTT
>.|TRBJ2-7|.|TRBV4-2
CASSQDQTYEQYF
TGTGCCAGCAGCCAAGATCAAACCTACGAGCAGTACTTC
>.|TRBJ1-5|.|TRBV10-2
CASSRYNQPQHF
TGCGCCAGCAGCAGGTACAATCAGCCCCAGCATTTT
>.|TRBJ2-7|.|TRBV14
CASSQVPPGLAYEQYF
TGTGCCAGCAGCCAAGTGCCCCCGGGTCTCGCCTACGAGCAGTACTTC
>.|TRBJ2-5|.|TRBV5-4
CASTNPSKEPQETQYF
TGTGCCAGCACCAACCCTAGTAAGGAGCCGCAAGAGACCCAGTACTTC
>.|TRBJ2-1|.|TRBV10-3
CATYPGLLPTGNEQFF
TGTGCCACGTACCCGGGACTCCTACCCACCGGCAATGAGCAGTTCTTC
>.|TRBJ2-1|.|TRBV4-3
CASSQDTGSYNEQFF
TGCGCCAGCAGCCAAGATACCGGCTCCTACAATGAGCAGTTCTTC
>.|TRBJ2-2|.|TRBV4-3
CASSQDVPGKLAGELFF
TGCGCCAGCAGCCAAGATGTGCCAGGGAAATTGGCCGGGGAGCTGTTTTTT
>.|TRBJ1-1|.|TRBV9
CASSVEGEGVTEAFF
TGTGCCAGCAGCGTAGAAGGGGAAGGGGTCACTGAAGCTTTCTTT
>.|TRBJ2-2|.|TRBV6-5
CASRRRGGNTGELFF
TGTGCCAGCAGGCGAAGGGGAGGAAACACCGGGGAGCTGTTTTTT
>TRBD2|TRBJ2-1|.|TRBV6-5
CASSSKALADNEQFF
TGTGCCAGCAGTTCCAAAGCACTAGCGGACAATGAGCAGTTCTTC
>.|TRBJ2-1|.|TRBV4-2
CASSPEEGSSYNEQFF
TGTGCCAGCAGCCCGGAGGAGGGGAGCTCCTACAATGAGCAGTTCTTC
>.|TRBJ2-7|.|TRBV9
CASSVTGTPPYEQYF
TGTGCCAGCAGCGTAACCGGGACACCCCCCTACGAGCAGTACTTC
>.|TRBJ2-7|once|TRBV4-3
CASSQGNRSSYEQYF
TGCGCCAGCAGCCAAGGCAATAGGAGCTCCTACGAGCAGTACTTC
>TRBD2|TRBJ2-5|.|TRBV6-1
CASKGLASPPETQYF
TGTGCCAGCAAAGGACTAGCGTCGCCCCCAGAGACCCAGTACTTC
>.|TRBJ2-1|.|TRBV4-3
CASSQDAFSPYNEQFF
TGCGCCAGCAGCCAAGATGCGTTCTCTCCCTACAATGAGCAGTTCTTC
>.|TRBJ2-5|.|TRBV4-2
CASSPVSGRGAETQYF
TGTGCCAGCAGCCCCGTTAGCGGTCGCGGGGCAGAGACCCAGTACTTC
>.|TRBJ2-7|.|TRBV11-2
CASSFQLITTYEQYF
TGTGCCAGCAGCTTTCAGCTAATCACTACCTACGAGCAGTACTTC
>TRBD2|TRBJ2-7|.|TRBV30
CAWSPTSGILEQYF
TGTGCCTGGAGTCCTACTAGCGGGATCCTCGAGCAGTACTTC
>.|TRBJ1-5|.|TRBV14
CASSPSGWAQPQHF
TGTGCCAGCAGCCCGAGTGGGTGGGCCCAGCCCCAGCATTTT
>TRBD2|TRBJ2-5|.|TRBV29-1
CSVGTSGRALIQETQYF
TGCAGCGTTGGGACTAGCGGGAGGGCCTTGATCCAAGAGACCCAGTACTTC
>.|TRBJ2-7|.|TRBV10-3
CAIRRAGDTREQYF
TGTGCCATCAGGAGGGCAGGGGATACGCGGGAGCAGTACTTC
>TRBD1|TRBJ2-7|.|TRBV7-8
CASSLRAGGKGEQYF
TGTGCCAGCAGCTTAAGGGCAGGGGGTAAGGGCGAGCAGTACTTC
>TRBD1|TRBJ2-7|.|TRBV29-1
CSVSDRGLSYEQYF
TGCAGCGTTTCGGACAGGGGGCTCTCCTACGAGCAGTACTTC
>.|TRBJ1-5|.|TRBV4-1
CASSQEGDRLNQPQHF
TGCGCCAGCAGCCAAGAGGGAGATAGGCTGAATCAGCCCCAGCATTTT
>.|TRBJ2-6|.|TRBV12-2
CASRGQGGVSGANVLTF
TGTGCAAGTCGGGGACAGGGGGGAGTCTCTGGGGCCAACGTCCTGACTTTC
>TRBD2|TRBJ2-7|.|TRBV19
CASSPGELTSGNYEQYF
TGTGCCAGTAGTCCAGGAGAGCTTACGAGCGGGAACTACGAGCAGTACTTC
>.|TRBJ2-2|.|TRBV30
CAWKTRRDLNTGELFF
TGTGCCTGGAAAACTCGGCGGGATTTGAACACCGGGGAGCTGTTTTTT
>.|TRBJ1-1|once|TRBV14
CASSQDRSDPVGITEAFF
TGTGCCAGCAGCCAAGATCGGAGCGACCCCGTTGGAATTACTGAAGCTTTCTTT
>.|TRBJ2-1|few|TRBV7-3
CASSSFGATEQFF
TGTGCCAGCAGCTCCTTTGGAGCCACGGAGCAGTTCTTC
>TRBD1|TRBJ2-7|.|TRBV2
CASLRPGQGAVRNEQYF
TGTGCCAGCCTTAGGCCGGGACAGGGGGCGGTGAGGAACGAGCAGTACTTC
>.|TRBJ2-7|.|TRBV13
CASSPSTRRGREQYF
TGTGCCAGCAGCCCTTCGACCCGACGAGGCAGAGAGCAGTACTTC
>TRBD1|TRBJ2-5|.|TRBV10-3
CATKTGGFLQETQYF
TGTGCCACTAAGACAGGGGGCTTCCTACAAGAGACCCAGTACTTC
>.|TRBJ2-1|.|TRBV5-4
CASSLGRLAKDNEQFF
TGTGCCAGCAGCTTGGGCAGGCTAGCCAAAGACAATGAGCAGTTCTTC
>TRBD2|TRBJ2-7|.|TRBV7-6
CASSPGTSGRSEQYF
TGTGCCAGCAGTCCCGGGACTAGCGGGAGAAGCGAGCAGTACTTC
>TRBD1|TRBJ2-5|once|TRBV27
CASSLCGQGAPRETQYF
TGTGCCAGCAGTTTATGTGGACAGGGGGCGCCTCGGGAGACCCAGTACTTC
>TRBD1|TRBJ1-4|once|TRBV6-1
CASSARDRGLREKLFF
TGTGCCAGCAGTGCACGGGACAGGGGGCTTAGGGAAAAACTGTTTTTT
>.|TRBJ2-7|once|TRBV27
CASSLTPPYEQYF
TGTGCCAGCAGTTTAACACCCCCCTACGAGCAGTACTTC
>TRBD2|TRBJ2-7|.|TRBV4-3
CASSQARWVGGPNYEQYF
TGCGCCAGCAGCCAAGCGCGTTGGGTGGGAGGGCCCAACTACGAGCAGTACTTC
>TRBD1|TRBJ2-5|.|TRBV25-1
CASSGGQGLGYQETQYF
TGTGCCAGCAGTGGTGGACAGGGACTGGGGTACCAAGAGACCCAGTACTTC
>TRBD2|TRBJ2-3|.|TRBV14
CASSRRENTDTQYF
TGTGCCAGCAGCCGGCGGGAGAACACAGATACGCAGTATTTT
>.|TRBJ2-3|.|TRBV7-9
CASSSPRHLTDTQYF
TGTGCCAGCAGCTCCCCGAGGCATCTCACAGATACGCAGTATTTT
>.|TRBJ2-1|.|TRBV9
CASSVATAGAYNEQFF
TGTGCCAGCAGCGTAGCTACGGCAGGGGCCTACAATGAGCAGTTCTTC
>TRBD2|TRBJ2-1|.|TRBV7-9
CASSPGTSGNPRFF
TGTGCCAGCAGCCCGGGGACTAGCGGCAACCCCCGGTTCTTC
>TRBD2|TRBJ2-3|.|TRBV14
CASSQGGSGRTDTQYF
TGTGCCAGCAGCCAAGGGGGTAGCGGGAGAACAGATACGCAGTATTTT